Following are 28 T cell receptor beta chains from one sample sequenced in a study of T cells in Graves' hyperthyroidism and ophthalmopathy. Regions amplified from RNA transcripts were the TCR beta CDR3 regions. Carried out on the TCR CDR3, a first-round RT-PCR used the HTBI primer set. TCRdb re-called the multiplex PCR reads with MiXCR, one entry per CDR3 protein. The sample gives about 290,000 distinct CDR3 sequences, approximately 13% of which show up once; 7.9% is in the top ten. Sequencing was performed on blood. These receptors originate from a woman in her thirties or forties with Graves' hyperthyroidism.

The table lists this clonotype with many counts. V and J are TRBV3-1 and TRBJ1-5; 9 bases map to TRBD1. The germline CDR1 and CDR2 sequences are LGHDT and YNNKEL (reference sequence). The length of the CDR3 is 15 residues. The V gene end was trimmed by 5 bases and the J gene end by 4 bases; junction bases not matched to a gene: 6. CDR3 nucleotides: TGTGCCAGCAGCTTTGGACAGGGGAAGAATCAGCCCCAGCATTTT. This gives the protein CASSFGQGKNQPQHF.

This clonotype showed up many times. The chain combines TRBV7-9 with TRBJ2-4, with 7 nucleotides matching TRBD1. Looked up from germline, CDR1 is SEHNR and CDR2 is FQNEAQ (reference sequence). The CDR3 is 14 amino acids. Trimming took 3 bases from V and 4 from J; bases not matched to a gene: 3. The CDR3 protein is CASSFDRAKNIQYF. The CDR3, as DNA: TGTGCCAGCAGCTTTGACAGGGCGAAAAACATTCAGTACTTC.

This clonotype showed up many times. The chain is built from TRBV30 and TRBJ1-2; TRBD1 matches 8 bases. The CDR3 has 12 amino acids. Losses at the gene ends were 0 bases for V and 7 bases for J; bases not matched to a gene: 1. CDR1 is GTSNPN and CDR2 is SVGIG in the germline V gene (reference sequence). DNA of the CDR3: TGTGCCTGGAGTGTGCAGGGGGCTGGCTACACCTTC. Translation: CAWSVQGAGYTF. Supplemented by reference TRBV30 and TRBJ1-2, the full variable domain reads SQTIHQWPATLVQPVGSPLSLECTVEGTSNPNLYWYRQAAGRGLQLLFYSVGIGQISSEVPQNLSASRPQDRQFILSSKKLLLSDSGFYLCAWSVQGAGYTFGSGTRLTVV.

There are a few counts of this clonotype. The rearrangement uses TRBV5-8 and TRBJ1-2, with D unresolved. V gave up 2 bases and J gave up 5 bases, with 1 base separating them. There are 10 residues in the CDR3. The germline V gene encodes CDR1 SGHTS and CDR2 YDEGEE. CDR3 in DNA: TGTGCCAGCAGCTTATATGGCTACACCTTC. Amino acids: CASSLYGYTF.

This clonotype was seen ten or more times. The chain is built from TRBV6-1 and TRBJ1-2; D unresolved. The V and J ends lost 5 bases and 1 base respectively, with 8 bases between them. Germline lookup yields CDR1 MNHNS and CDR2 SASEGT. This CDR3 comprises 13 residues. The CDR3 DNA is TGTGCCAGCAGTTTGGGGAATAACTATGGCTACACCTTC. It translates to CASSLGNNYGYTF.

This clonotype appeared a few times. The CDR3 region has the DNA TGTGCCAGCATCGCCATCAGGGGCTCCTCCTACGAGCAGTACTTC. Translating gives CASIAIRGSSYEQYF. The V call is TRBV6-1, the J call TRBJ2-7; tentatively, D is TRBD1 (6 bases). Per germline, CDR1 MNHNS and CDR2 SASEGT. The CDR3 totals 15 residues. The ends were cut back, 7 bases at V and 0 bases at J, with 16 bases in the middle.

This clonotype showed up many times. The J gene is TRBJ2-1, the V gene TRBV25-1, with D possibly TRBD1 on 5 matching bases. The CDR3 length is 13 residues. The V and J ends lost 7 bases and 6 bases respectively, with 13 bases between them. Germline V gene sequence: CDR1 MGHDK, CDR2 SYGVNS. The CDR3 spells CASTVATVNEQFF. The CDR3 nucleotides are TGTGCCAGCACCGTTGCGACAGTCAATGAGCAGTTCTTC.

The chain has TRBV19 and TRBJ2-1; TRBD1 matches at 11 bases. The CDR3 is made up of 15 amino acids. Germline V gene data show CDR1 as LNHDA and CDR2 as SQIVND (reference sequence). After removal of 7 bases from V and 9 bases from J, the junction contained 11 bases not matched to a gene. This CDR3 is CASTLGQGAIGEQFF. CDR3 nucleotides: TGTGCCAGTACTCTTGGACAGGGGGCGATTGGTGAGCAGTTCTTC.

The genes are TRBV9 and TRBJ2-1; a possible D gene is TRBD2 (6 bases). Germline V gene lookup returns CDR1 SGDLS and CDR2 YYNGEE. V lost 4 bases and J lost 3, with 14 bases in between. This CDR3 is built from 15 residues. This CDR3 reads CASSPGGWGYNEQFF. CDR3 DNA: TGTGCCAGCAGCCCCGGGGGTTGGGGCTACAATGAGCAGTTCTTC.

The V call is TRBV9, the J call TRBJ2-5; D is perhaps TRBD1 (6 bases). Trimming stripped 7 bases from V and 1 base from J, with 14 bases between. CDR3 length: 14 amino acids. Germline CDR1 and CDR2: SGDLS and YYNGEE. DNA for the CDR3: TGTGCCAGCGGAACAGGGCTTTCCCAAGAGACCCAGTACTTC. This translates into CASGTGLSQETQYF.

This clonotype was observed many times. The rearrangement joins TRBV6-5 to TRBJ2-7; perhaps TRBD2 as D (7 bases). CDR3 length: 14 residues. Per the germline V gene, CDR1 is MNHEY and CDR2 is SVGAGI. V was pared by 2 bases and J by 4 bases, with 12 bases between. The CDR3 sequence: CASSYGGGGYEQYF. The CDR3 DNA is TGTGCCAGCAGTTACGGCGGGGGCGGGTACGAGCAGTACTTC.

This clonotype was observed at least ten times. The CDR3 nucleotides are TGTGCCAGCAGTCTTACAGGGATGAACACTGAAGCTTTCTTT. Encoded protein: CASSLTGMNTEAFF. This sequence joins TRBV28 and TRBJ1-1; a possible D gene is TRBD1 (6 bases). Germline V gene data show CDR1 as MDHEN and CDR2 as SYDVKM. CDR3 size: 14 residues. The V gene lost 5 bases and the J gene lost 0 bases, with 10 bases spanning the gap.

This clonotype has ten or more counts. The chain has TRBV5-6 and TRBJ2-1; no firm D call. The CDR3 is 20 amino acids. V shed 0 bases and J shed 7 bases, with 29 bases lying between them. Germline-derived CDR1 and CDR2 are SGHDT and YYEEEE. In nucleotides, the CDR3 is TGTGCCAGCAGCTTGGGGCGAGCGCGGTTAGGGCTTGGTCGGTTGAATGAGCAGTTCTTC. Amino acid sequence: CASSLGRARLGLGRLNEQFF.

This clonotype was seen at least ten times. The chain employs TRBV20-1 and TRBJ2-7, with 7 bases that match TRBD2. This CDR3 comprises 13 residues. Looked up from germline, CDR1 is DFQATT and CDR2 is SNEGSKA (reference sequence). V trimming: 1 base; J trimming: 0 bases; junction bases outside the gene matches: 0. This chain's CDR3 is CSARGTSSYEQYF. The CDR3 DNA reads as TGCAGTGCTAGAGGGACTAGCTCCTACGAGCAGTACTTC.

This clonotype has more than one count but fewer than ten. The chain has TRBV20-1 and TRBJ1-3; the D gene is possibly TRBD1 (5 bases). Germline values: CDR1 DFQATT, CDR2 SNEGSKA (reference sequence). The CDR3 is 14 residues long. The germline V and J ends were trimmed by 6 bases and 0 bases, with 12 bases remaining between them. The CDR3 reads CSARQTGSGNTIYF. CDR3 in DNA: TGCAGTGCGCGACAGACTGGCTCTGGAAACACCATATATTTT.

In its sample, this clonotype was seen many times. This sequence joins TRBV28 and TRBJ2-3, with 9 bases matching TRBD2. The CDR3 has 15 amino acids. Per germline, CDR1 MDHEN and CDR2 SYDVKM. J gave up 4 bases and V 3 bases, and 5 bases lay outside the gene matches. CDR3 protein: CASSFYSGRADTQYF. CDR3 sequence (DNA): TGTGCCAGCAGTTTTTATAGCGGGAGAGCAGATACGCAGTATTTT.

This sequence joins TRBV18 and TRBJ1-4; D remains unclear. Trimming removed 2 bases from V and 5 bases from J, with 9 bases in between. Per germline, CDR1 KGHSH and CDR2 LQKENI. The CDR3 sequence is 14 residues long. CDR3 loop: CASSPTGQNEKLFF. The CDR3 nucleotides read TGTGCCAGCTCACCAACCGGGCAGAATGAAAAACTGTTTTTT. The full variable domain, in which reference TRBV18 and TRBJ1-4 provide the parts outside the CDR3, is NAGVMQNPRHLVRRRGQEARLRCSPMKGHSHVYWYRQLPEEGLKFMVYLQKENIIDESGMPKERFSAEFPKEGPSILRIQQVVRGDSAAYFCASSPTGQNEKLFFGSGTQLSVL.

CDR3 sequence: CASSLRLAGRTGELFF. The CDR3 coding sequence is TGTGCCAGCAGTTTAAGGCTAGCGGGAAGGACCGGGGAGCTGTTTTTT. The chain has TRBV28 and TRBJ2-2; 9 bases map to TRBD2. The germline V gene has CDR1 MDHEN and CDR2 SYDVKM. The CDR3 spans 16 residues. After removal of 2 bases from V and 5 bases from J, the junction contained 6 bases not matched to a gene.

The sample holds many counts of this clonotype. The chain recombines TRBV4-1 with TRBJ1-1; D gene unclear. The V end lost 0 bases, the J end lost 6 bases, and 8 bases lay between the germline ends. CDR1 MGHRA and CDR2 YSYEKL come from the germline V gene. The CDR3 is made up of 13 amino acids. CDR3 region: CASSQDQAPEAFF. In DNA form, the CDR3 reads TGCGCCAGCAGCCAAGACCAAGCACCTGAAGCTTTCTTT.

Only a few counts were recorded for this clonotype. An end of the junction does not agree with germline; a read error may underlie this. The chain is built from TRBV28 and TRBJ2-7; D tentatively fits TRBD1 or TRBD2 (5 bases each). Germline V gene data show CDR1 as MDHEN and CDR2 as SYDVKM. CDR3 length: 16 amino acids. CDR3: CAGSSQGGTIPYEQYF. The CDR3 DNA reads as TGTGCCGGCAGTTCCCAGGGTGGGACCATCCCCTACGAGCAGTACTTC.

This clonotype appeared many times. The rearrangement links TRBV3-1 to TRBJ1-2, with 9 bases aligning to TRBD1. Germline trimming cut 4 bases from V and 7 bases from J; bases unmatched to any gene: 10. Germline V lookup: CDR1 LGHDT, CDR2 YNNKEL (reference sequence). This CDR3 contains 15 residues. Here the CDR3 reads CASSLRDRESGGYTF. In nucleotides, the CDR3 is TGTGCCAGCAGCCTCCGGGACAGGGAGTCAGGTGGCTACACCTTC.

This clonotype has only a few counts. The chain joins TRBV11-2 to TRBJ1-4; a possible D gene is TRBD1 (6 bases). The CDR3 totals 17 residues. Trimming left V 6 bases short and J 1 base short, with 18 bases between. Germline-derived CDR1 and CDR2 are SGHAT and FQNNGV. The CDR3 DNA reads TGTGCCAGCAGTCCGGACAGCCCGAGTAAAACTAATGAAAAACTGTTTTTT. Its protein product is CASSPDSPSKTNEKLFF.

This clonotype was seen repeatedly, ten times or more. The V gene is TRBV3-1, the J gene TRBJ2-1; the match to TRBD2 covers 7 bases. After removal of 0 bases from V and 4 bases from J, the junction contained 3 bases not matched to a gene. The V gene's germline CDR1 is LGHDT and CDR2 YNNKEL (reference sequence). The CDR3 length is 15 residues. In DNA form, the CDR3 reads TGTGCCAGCAGCCAAGATCCTAGCGGATACAATGAGCAGTTCTTC. Translation gives CASSQDPSGYNEQFF.

V usage is TRBV15 and J usage is TRBJ2-1; 8 bases align to TRBD1. V lost 6 bases to trimming and J lost 6 bases; unmatched junction nucleotides: 4. Germline CDR1 and CDR2: LNHNV and YYDKDF (reference sequence). The CDR3 has 13 amino acids. The CDR3 is CATRGRGLNEQFF. The CDR3 DNA is TGTGCCACCAGGGGCAGGGGGCTCAATGAGCAGTTCTTC.

This clonotype was detected many times. The chain has TRBV9 and TRBJ2-3; 11 positions match TRBD2. V lost 1 base, J lost 4 bases, and 5 bases stayed unmatched. The CDR3 runs to 16 residues. From germline, CDR1 is SGDLS and CDR2 YYNGEE. Here the CDR3 DNA reads TGTGCCAGCAGCGTAAACCTAGCGGGAGGTGCAGATACGCAGTATTTT. This gives the protein CASSVNLAGGADTQYF.

This clonotype was counted at least ten times. The V call is TRBV3-1, the J call TRBJ2-7; D remains ambiguous. With 1 base removed from V and 1 base from J, the gap between germline ends came to 11 bases. Germline V gives CDR1 LGHDT, CDR2 YNNKEL (reference sequence). This CDR3 contains 15 residues. The CDR3 nucleotides are TGTGCCAGCAGCCAAGTGGCGGACGGTTCCTACGAGCAGTACTTC. It specifies CASSQVADGSYEQYF.

Many counts were recorded for this clonotype. The V call is TRBV27, the J call TRBJ2-7, with TRBD2 identical over 13 bases. The CDR3 is made up of 16 amino acids. Losses at the gene ends were 5 bases for V and 1 base for J; bases not matched to a gene: 5. Germline CDR1 and CDR2: MNHEY and SMNVEV (reference sequence). The CDR3 reads CASSPRLAGGSYEQYF. The CDR3 nucleotides are TGTGCCAGCAGTCCTCGACTAGCGGGAGGATCCTACGAGCAGTACTTC.

This clonotype was seen more than once but under ten times. The V gene is TRBV4-2, the J gene TRBJ2-3; possibly TRBD1 for D (5 bases). Per the germline V gene, CDR1 is LGHNA and CDR2 is YNFKEQ. Between the trimmed V and J ends, which lost 1 base and 3 bases, there was a span of 14 bases. CDR3 length equals 16 residues. The CDR3 region has the DNA TGTGCCAGCAGCCAAGGAAGCGTAGCAGGGACAGATACGCAGTATTTT. Translated, it gives CASSQGSVAGTDTQYF.